Listed below are T cell receptor beta chains from one sample, sequenced in a study of radiation and T cells in renal cell carcinoma. Data came from immunoSEQ multiplex PCR; TCRdb stores just in-frame clones and leaves some out. This sample yields some 120,000 clones, of which 70% to 90% are seen a single time; approximately 2% belongs to the top ten. The specimen comprised blood, sampled from a patient whose treatment included radiotherapy and nephrectomy. These receptors all stem from a woman aged 60-70 years with renal cell carcinoma. The CDR3 runs from the conserved cysteine through the conserved F or W. D genes are given only for firm matches. Not all rows give a size; the values are once, few, many and, for expanded clones, a class.

v_call,j_call,d_call,clone_size,cdr3_aa,cdr3_nt
TRBV9,TRBJ2-5,TRBD2,once,CASSGSSGRGQETQYF,TGTGCCAGCAGCGGATCTAGCGGGAGGGGCCAAGAGACCCAGTACTTC
TRBV2,TRBJ1-6,-,-,CASSRNTGRSASPLHF,TGTGCCAGCAGCAGAAATACCGGACGCTCTGCCTCACCCCTCCACTTT
TRBV6-4,TRBJ1-6,-,-,CASSDQASGQGSPLHF,TGTGCCAGCAGTGACCAAGCCTCGGGCCAGGGCTCACCCCTCCACTTT
TRBV10-3,TRBJ2-3,TRBD1,once,CAISESRDRVDTQYF,TGTGCCATCAGTGAGAGCCGGGACAGGGTAGATACGCAGTATTTT
TRBV27,TRBJ2-2,-,-,CASMDLTSGELFF,TGTGCCAGCATGGACCTCACGAGCGGGGAGCTGTTTTTT
TRBV6-5,TRBJ2-5,TRBD1,-,CASQGAETQYF,TGTGCCAGCCAGGGGGCAGAGACCCAGTACTTC
TRBV2,TRBJ1-3,TRBD1,-,CASSEDPGQGAGNTIYF,TGTGCCAGCAGTGAAGACCCGGGACAGGGAGCTGGAAACACCATATATTTT
TRBV19,TRBJ1-1,-,-,CASSPPGYRPEAFF,TGTGCCAGTAGCCCCCCAGGCTACCGACCTGAAGCTTTCTTT
TRBV2,TRBJ2-1,TRBD1,-,CASSARTGDAEQFF,TGTGCCAGCAGTGCTCGGACAGGGGACGCTGAGCAGTTCTTC
TRBV30,TRBJ2-6,TRBD1,-,CAWGQGPSGANVLTF,TGTGCCTGGGGACAGGGGCCCTCTGGGGCCAACGTCCTGACTTTC
TRBV6-6,TRBJ2-7,-,-,CASSVQALSSYEQYF,TGTGCCAGCAGTGTACAGGCCCTAAGCTCCTACGAGCAGTACTTC
TRBV30,TRBJ1-1,-,-,CAWRVGTEAFF,TGTGCCTGGAGGGTAGGGACTGAAGCTTTCTTT
TRBV10-1,TRBJ1-1,TRBD1,-,CASSKPGQGAEAFF,TGCGCCAGCAGTAAACCGGGACAGGGCGCTGAAGCTTTCTTT
TRBV7-6,TRBJ2-5,TRBD2,few,CASSYPNSGSVGETQYF,TGTGCCAGCAGCTACCCGAATAGCGGGAGTGTGGGAGAGACCCAGTACTTC
TRBV18,TRBJ2-7,-,-,CASRDLPVEQYF,TGTGCCAGTCGGGACTTACCGGTCGAGCAGTACTTC
TRBV25-1,TRBJ2-1,-,-,CASSDPGFGYNEQFF,TGTGCCAGCAGTGATCCCGGGTTTGGCTACAATGAGCAGTTCTTC
TRBV5-6,TRBJ1-1,TRBD1,once,CASSRQGFRGGMNTEAFF,TGTGCCAGCAGTCGACAGGGATTCAGGGGTGGGATGAACACTGAAGCTTTCTTT
TRBV6-6,TRBJ1-2,TRBD1,-,CATPDRGQGYTF,TGTGCCACCCCGGACAGGGGGCAAGGCTACACCTTC